This T cell receptor (beta chain) was sequenced in a study of siplizumab effects on memory and regulatory T cells. Regarding the study as a whole: The alloresponse seemed to draw substantially on naive T cells, which appeared more diverse than memory cells.

The CDR3 totals 16 residues. Between the trimmed V and J ends, which lost 3 bases and 4 bases, there was a span of 19 bases. Germline assignment: CDR1 SNHLY and CDR2 FYNNEI. Concerning this clone: Its matching antigen is unknown.

Data came from immunoSEQ multiplex PCR; TCRdb stores just in-frame clones and leaves some out. The table records about 63,000 clones, 75% to 90% of them present only once. The TCR was taken from a human donor in good health. The specimen sequenced was memory CD4+ T cells sorted from blood. The V and J genes are TRBV2 and TRBJ2-7; D gene ambiguous. For the CDR3, the DNA is TGTGCCAGCAGTGAGTCGCGAGTTTCCTCCGGATACGAGCAGTACTTC. Translating gives CASSESRVSSGYEQYF.